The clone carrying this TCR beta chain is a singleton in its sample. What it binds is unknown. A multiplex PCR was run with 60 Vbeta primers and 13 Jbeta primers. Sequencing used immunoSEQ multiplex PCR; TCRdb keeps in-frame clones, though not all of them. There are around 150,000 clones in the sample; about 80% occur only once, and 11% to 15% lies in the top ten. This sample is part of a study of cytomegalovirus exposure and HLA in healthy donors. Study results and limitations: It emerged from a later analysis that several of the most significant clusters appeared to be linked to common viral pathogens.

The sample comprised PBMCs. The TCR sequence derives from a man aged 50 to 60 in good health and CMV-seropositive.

CDR3 bases: TGTGCCAGCAGCTTAGCGGACAGGCCGAACACTGAAGCTTTCTTT. Translation gives CASSLADRPNTEAFF. V gene TRBV7-9 combines with J gene TRBJ1-1; 7 nucleotides agree with TRBD1. CDR3 length equals 15 residues. V dropped 0 bases and J dropped 1; count of bases not matched to a gene: 2. Per germline, CDR1 SEHNR and CDR2 FQNEAQ (reference sequence).